This T cell receptor beta chain was sequenced for a study of blood T cell repertoires in COVID-19. About the study: Samples came from the United States, Italy and Spain, spanning acute and convalescent COVID-19.

Generated by immunoSEQ multiplex PCR, the TCRdb table keeps only in-frame clones and is missing some. The table includes about 400,000 clones, approximately 86% detected once. Germline assignment: CDR1 MDHEN and CDR2 SYDVKM. The CDR3 totals 14 residues. V gave up 7 bases and J gave up 7 bases; unmatched junction bases: 11. The chain carries TRBV28 and TRBJ1-1, with TRBD1 matching 8 bases. The receptor's source is a human donor in a cohort sampled during active COVID-19. Material for sequencing was peripheral blood. The chain's CDR3 is CASITQGVPYEAFF. DNA for the CDR3: TGTGCCAGCATAACACAGGGGGTACCTTATGAAGCTTTCTTT.